This T cell receptor beta chain originates from a study of CXCR3-negative and CXCR3-positive naive CD8 T cells. In the case of this clonotype: Its antigen is as yet unknown.

Each TRB cDNA library was prepared by 5' RACE (with UMI labels). TCRdb re-called the 5' RACE reads; every CDR3 protein appears as one record, without DNA. This sample's clone table lists under 150,000 distinct CDR3 sequences. The germline CDR1 and CDR2 sequences are SGHTA and FQGNSA. This CDR3 spans 13 amino acids. Regarding the study as a whole: Diversity in memory CD8+ cells fell much lower than the comparably high levels seen in both naive subsets. Naive cells with CXCR3 showed TRB CDR3s that were more hydrophobic than those in CXCR3-negative naive cells.

This rearrangement joins TRBV7-2 to TRBJ2-5; TCRdb picks TRBD2, but there is no DNA to check that call. Sequencing used naive CXCR3+ CD8+ T cells from blood. Subset: CD45RO-CCR7+CD27+CD95- naive CD8+ T cells expressing CXCR3 (TNR3+). This TCR was recovered from a human donor in good health. Some clones in this sample may be carry-over from other donors' samples. CDR3 region: CASSYGGLETQYF. Full variable domain (rest looked up from reference TRBV7-2 and TRBJ2-5): GAGVSQSPSNKVTEKGKDVELRCDPISGHTALYWYRQSLGQGLEFLIYFQGNSAPDKSGLPSDRFSAERTGGSVSTLTIQRTQQEDSAVYLCASSYGGLETQYFGPGTRLLVL.